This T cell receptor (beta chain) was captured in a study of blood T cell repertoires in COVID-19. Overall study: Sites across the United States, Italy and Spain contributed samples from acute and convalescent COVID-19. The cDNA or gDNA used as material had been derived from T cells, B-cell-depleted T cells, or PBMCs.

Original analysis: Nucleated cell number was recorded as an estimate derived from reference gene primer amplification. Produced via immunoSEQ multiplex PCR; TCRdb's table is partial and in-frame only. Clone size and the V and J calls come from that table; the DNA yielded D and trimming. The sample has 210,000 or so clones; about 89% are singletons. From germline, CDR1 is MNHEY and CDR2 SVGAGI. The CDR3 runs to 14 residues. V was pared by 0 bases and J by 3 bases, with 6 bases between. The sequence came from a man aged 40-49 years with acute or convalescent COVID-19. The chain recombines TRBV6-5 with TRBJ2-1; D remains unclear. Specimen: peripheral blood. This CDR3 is CASSYSRVYNEQFF. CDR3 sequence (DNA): TGTGCCAGCAGTTACTCCCGCGTCTACAATGAGCAGTTCTTC.